The present entry profiles one TCR beta chain with its context. Clones were sequenced by immunoSEQ multiplex PCR, and TCRdb holds only the in-frame ones, with some missing. The sample gives around 150,000 clones, around 85% of which show up once; roughly 8.7% is in the top ten. The data stem from a study of T cell responses to AZD1222 COVID-19 vaccine. The CDR3 is made up of 16 amino acids. The germline V gene has CDR1 KGHDR and CDR2 SFDVKD. V dropped 4 bases and J dropped 1; count of bases not matched to a gene: 3. The material was peripheral blood, obtained 28 days after the second dose of the MenACWY control vaccine. This rearrangement joins TRBV24-1 to TRBJ2-3; the match to TRBD2 covers 11 bases. The TCR was taken from an adult who received the MenACWY meningococcal vaccine as a control. The DNA for the CDR3 is TGTGCCACCAGTGACCAACTAGCGGGGGGCACAGATACGCAGTATTTT. Translated: CATSDQLAGGTDTQYF.